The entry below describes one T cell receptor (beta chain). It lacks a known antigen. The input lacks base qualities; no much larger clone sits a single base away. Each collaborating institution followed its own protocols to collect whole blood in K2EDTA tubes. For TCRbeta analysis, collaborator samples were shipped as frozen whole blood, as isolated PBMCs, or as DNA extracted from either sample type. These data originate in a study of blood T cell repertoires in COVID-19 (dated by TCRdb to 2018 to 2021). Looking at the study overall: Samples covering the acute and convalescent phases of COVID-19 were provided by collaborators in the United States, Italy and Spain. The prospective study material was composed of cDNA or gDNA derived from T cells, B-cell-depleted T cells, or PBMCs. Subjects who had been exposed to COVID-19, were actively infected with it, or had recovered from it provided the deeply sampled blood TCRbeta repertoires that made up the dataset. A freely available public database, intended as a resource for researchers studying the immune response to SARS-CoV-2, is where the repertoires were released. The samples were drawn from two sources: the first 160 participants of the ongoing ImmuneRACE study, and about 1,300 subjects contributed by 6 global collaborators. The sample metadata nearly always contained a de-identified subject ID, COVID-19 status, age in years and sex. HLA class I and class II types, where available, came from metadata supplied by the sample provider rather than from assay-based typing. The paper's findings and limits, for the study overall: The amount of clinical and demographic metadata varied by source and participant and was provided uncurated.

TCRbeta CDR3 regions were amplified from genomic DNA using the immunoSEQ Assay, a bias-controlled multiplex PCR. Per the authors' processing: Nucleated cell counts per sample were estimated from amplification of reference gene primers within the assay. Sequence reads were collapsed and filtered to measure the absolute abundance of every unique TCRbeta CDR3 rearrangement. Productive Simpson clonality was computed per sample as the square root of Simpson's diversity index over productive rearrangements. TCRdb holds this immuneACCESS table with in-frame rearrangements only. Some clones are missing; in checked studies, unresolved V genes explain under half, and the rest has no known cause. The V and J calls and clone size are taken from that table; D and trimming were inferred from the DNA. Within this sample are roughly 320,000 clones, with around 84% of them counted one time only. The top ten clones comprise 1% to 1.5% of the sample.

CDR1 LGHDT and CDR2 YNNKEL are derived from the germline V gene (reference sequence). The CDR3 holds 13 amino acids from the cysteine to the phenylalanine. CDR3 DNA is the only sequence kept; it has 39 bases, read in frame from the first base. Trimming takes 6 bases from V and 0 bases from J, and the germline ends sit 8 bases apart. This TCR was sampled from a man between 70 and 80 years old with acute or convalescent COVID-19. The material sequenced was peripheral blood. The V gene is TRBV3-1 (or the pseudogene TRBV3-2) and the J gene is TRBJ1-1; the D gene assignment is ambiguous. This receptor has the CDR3 CASSDNMNTEAFF. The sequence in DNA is TGTGCCAGCAGTGACAACATGAACACTGAAGCTTTCTTT.